These 24 T cell receptor beta chains originate from one sample sequenced in a study of cytomegalovirus exposure and HLA in healthy donors. Vbeta (60) and Jbeta (13) primers were used in the PCR. Using immunoSEQ multiplex PCR, the repertoire was profiled, and TCRdb retains in-frame clones only, with some absent. The sample lists roughly 100,000 clones, about 75% occurring once. The source material was PBMCs. These TCRs come from a man aged 35 to 55 in good health and CMV-seronegative.

The gene calls are TRBV7-2 and TRBJ2-4, with a weak D call TRBD2 (6 bases). This CDR3 is 15 amino acids long. V was clipped by 3 bases and J by 5 bases, with 14 bases between them. Looked up from germline, CDR1 is SGHTA and CDR2 is FQGNSA. The DNA of the CDR3 is TGTGCCAGCAGCTTCCGCGGGACCATCCAAAACATTCAGTACTTC. Its translation: CASSFRGTIQNIQYF.

As DNA, the CDR3 is TGTGCCAGCAGTAATTGGGGGGGTGGAGAGACCCAGTACTTC. This codes for CASSNWGGGETQYF. The chain couples TRBV5-6 to TRBJ2-5, with 7 bases matching TRBD2. Germline V gene sequence: CDR1 SGHDT, CDR2 YYEEEE. With 5 bases clipped from V and 4 bases from J, the junction kept 8 bases outside the gene matches. This CDR3 contains 14 residues.

This clone turned up a few times. The gene calls are TRBV10-3 and TRBJ2-7, with 7 bases lining up with TRBD1. The V segment lost 10 bases and the J segment 2 bases; nucleotides outside the gene matches: 5. The CDR3 runs 12 residues. Looked up from germline, CDR1 is ENHRY and CDR2 is SYGVKD. CDR3 nucleotides: TGTGCCACCCAGGGGGTGGCCTACGAGCAGTACTTC. This gives the protein CATQGVAYEQYF.

The CDR3, as DNA: TGTGCCAGCAGCCTCTCCCTGGACAGGGGAGGATTAACGGACACTGAAGCTTTCTTT. Translated: CASSLSLDRGGLTDTEAFF. The J gene is TRBJ1-1, the V gene TRBV28, with 9 nucleotides matching TRBD1. In germline, CDR1 is MDHEN, CDR2 SYDVKM. The CDR3 contains 19 residues. Germline trimming cut 6 bases from V and 3 bases from J; bases unmatched to any gene: 20.

This clone occurred a few times. The rearrangement uses TRBV7-9 and TRBJ1-6; D ambiguous. Germline V CDR1 and CDR2: SEHNR, FQNEAQ (reference sequence). The V end lost 4 bases, the J end lost 6 bases, and 10 bases lay between the germline ends. This CDR3 comprises 14 residues. Written as DNA, the CDR3 is TGTGCCAGCAGCTCTCCGGGAACTAATTCACCCCTCCACTTT. It yields the protein CASSSPGTNSPLHF.

The V gene is TRBV19, the J gene TRBJ1-4; D might be TRBD1 (5 bases). The V end lost 7 bases, the J end lost 0 bases, and 12 bases lay between the germline ends. This CDR3 spans 15 amino acids. Germline V gives CDR1 LNHDA, CDR2 SQIVND (reference sequence). The DNA of the CDR3 is TGTGCCAGTAACCAAGGGGATGCAACTAATGAAAAACTGTTTTTT. Its translation is CASNQGDATNEKLFF. Looking up the rest from reference TRBV19 and TRBJ1-4 gives the full variable domain: DGGITQSPKYLFRKEGQNVTLSCEQNLNHDAMYWYRQDPGQGLRLIYYSQIVNDFQKGDIAEGYSVSREKKESFPLTVTSAQKNPTAFYLCASNQGDATNEKLFFGSGTQLSVL.

V is TRBV9 and J is TRBJ2-3, with D perhaps TRBD2 (7 bases). Germline V gives CDR1 SGDLS, CDR2 YYNGEE. V was pared by 0 bases and J by 6 bases, with 23 bases between. The CDR3 has 18 amino acids. The CDR3 here is CASSVAPGSGGRADTQYF. For the CDR3, the DNA is TGTGCCAGCAGCGTAGCGCCCGGCTCCGGGGGGCGCGCTGATACGCAGTATTTT.

The V gene is TRBV6-1, the J gene TRBJ2-3; 9 bases fit TRBD2. Per germline, CDR1 MNHNS and CDR2 SASEGT. This CDR3 contains 15 residues. V gave up 7 bases and J gave up 1 base; unmatched junction bases: 6. For the CDR3, the DNA is TGTGCCAGCAATCGATTAGCGGGAGGCACAGATACGCAGTATTTT. Its translation: CASNRLAGGTDTQYF.

The chain uses TRBV5-6 and TRBJ1-3; D is ambiguous. Germline lookup yields CDR1 SGHDT and CDR2 YYEEEE. V was cut by 0 bases and J by 2 bases, with 6 bases left in between. This CDR3 spans 14 amino acids. CDR3 sequence reads: CASSLGSPGNTIYF. The CDR3 nucleotides read TGTGCCAGCAGCTTGGGTAGCCCTGGAAACACCATATATTTT.

This rearrangement joins TRBV18 to TRBJ2-7; 8 bases are shared with TRBD1. Germline V gene data show CDR1 as KGHSH and CDR2 as LQKENI. This CDR3 has 14 amino acids. The junction had 10 bases not matched to a gene; V was cut back by 6 bases and J by 6 bases. CDR3 region: CASSPGTGNLEQYF. CDR3 bases: TGTGCCAGCTCCCCCGGGACAGGAAATCTCGAGCAGTACTTC.

The chain combines TRBV14 with TRBJ2-2; D is possibly TRBD1 (6 bases). Germline CDR1 reads SGHDN; CDR2 reads FVKESK. The CDR3 has 18 residues. The V end lost 0 bases, the J end lost 4 bases, and 18 bases lay between the germline ends. For the CDR3, the DNA is TGTGCCAGCAGCCAAGATTGGGTGTCAGGGGACGGCACCGGGGAGCTGTTTTTT. Amino acid sequence: CASSQDWVSGDGTGELFF. The full variable domain, in which reference TRBV14 and TRBJ2-2 provide the parts outside the CDR3, is EAGVTQFPSHSVIEKGQTVTLRCDPISGHDNLYWYRRVMGKEIKFLLHFVKESKQDESGMPNNRFLAERTGGTYSTLKVQPAELEDSGVYFCASSQDWVSGDGTGELFFGEGSRLTVL.

The J gene is TRBJ1-4, the V gene TRBV2, with 11 bases matching TRBD1. Germline V gene lookup returns CDR1 SNHLY and CDR2 FYNNEI. V gave up 7 bases and J gave up 2 bases; unmatched junction bases: 3. The CDR3 contains 15 residues. The CDR3 protein is CASNRDRGTNEKLFF. CDR3 coding DNA: TGTGCCAGCAACCGGGACAGGGGGACTAATGAAAAACTGTTTTTT.

The gene calls are TRBV7-2 and TRBJ2-5, with a possible D match to TRBD2 (5 bases). The J call may be in error: the DNA end matches TRBJ2-7 better. Germline V lookup: CDR1 SGHTA, CDR2 FQGNSA. The CDR3 has 16 residues. The chain's CDR3 is CASSLVSRAHLYEQYF. The CDR3 bases are TGTGCCAGCAGCTTAGTATCGAGGGCCCACCTCTACGAGCAGTACTTC.

This chain links TRBV11-2 with TRBJ1-5; D is uncertain. The CDR3 has 13 residues. The V end was cut by 5 bases, the J end by 5 bases, with 10 bases between. Germline CDR1 SGHAT, CDR2 FQNNGV. CDR3 coding DNA: TGTGCCAGCAGCCTCAGTGGGCATCAGCCCCAGCATTTT. As protein: CASSLSGHQPQHF.

The V call is TRBV7-8, the J call TRBJ1-3, with 8 bases aligning to TRBD1. The V segment lost 4 bases and the J segment 7 bases; nucleotides outside the gene matches: 9. CDR1 is SGHVS and CDR2 is FQNEAQ in the germline V gene. The CDR3 is made up of 15 amino acids. CDR3 sequence reads: CASSSGQGIMNTIYF. CDR3 DNA sequence: TGTGCCAGCAGCTCCGGACAGGGTATTATGAACACCATATATTTT.

The chain is built from TRBV11-2 and TRBJ2-2; no firm D call. Germline-derived CDR1 and CDR2 are SGHAT and FQNNGV. The V and J ends lost 2 bases and 9 bases respectively, with 10 bases between them. This CDR3 contains 13 residues. As DNA, the CDR3 is TGTGCCAGCAGCTTAACGCTAAACCGGGAGCTGTTTTTT. Protein: CASSLTLNRELFF.

CDR3 region: CASSLRREDTQYF. The CDR3 nucleotides are TGTGCCAGCAGCTTACGGAGGGAGGATACGCAGTATTTT. The chain combines TRBV7-2 with TRBJ2-3; weak D call: TRBD2 (6 bases). Germline CDR1 is SGHTA and CDR2 is FQGNSA. The V end lost 2 bases, the J end lost 6 bases, and 9 bases lay between the germline ends. The CDR3 length is 13 residues.

The CDR3 coding sequence is TGCGCCAGCAGCTTTGCGGGGGCTACAGATACGCAGTATTTT. It translates to CASSFAGATDTQYF. The chain has TRBV5-1 and TRBJ2-3; a weak D match, TRBD2 (7 bases). V lost 2 bases and J 3 bases, leaving 10 bases between the germline ends. Germline V gives CDR1 SGHRS, CDR2 YFSETQ. CDR3 length: 14 amino acids.

Details on this clone: Sequence at one end of the junction differs from germline and may be a read error. The chain is built from TRBV7-9 and TRBJ1-2, with 10 positions matching TRBD1. This CDR3 region has 17 residues. Germline lookup yields CDR1 SEHNR and CDR2 FQNEAQ (reference sequence). The DNA for the CDR3 is TGTTCCAGCAGCTTGGCCGGGACAGGGGTGAAGATGGGTGGCTACACCTTC. Amino acids: CSSSLAGTGVKMGGYTF.

V and J are TRBV29-1 and TRBJ2-1; a weak D match, TRBD1 (5 bases). The CDR3 sequence is 8 residues long. V shed 8 bases and J shed 10 bases, with 6 bases lying between them. The V gene's germline CDR1 is SQVTM and CDR2 ANQGSEA. CDR3 in DNA: TGCAGCTGGGGCGAGCAGTTCTTC. This sequence encodes CSWGEQFF.

The V gene is TRBV5-4, the J gene TRBJ2-1; tentative D call: TRBD2 (6 bases). V lost 3 bases, J lost 10 bases, and 14 bases lay in between. CDR1 is SGHNT, CDR2 YYREEE, per germline (reference sequence). The CDR3 covers 13 residues. This chain's CDR3 is CASSSHSGDEQFF. The CDR3 nucleotides are TGTGCCAGCAGCTCACACTCGGGGGACGAGCAGTTCTTC.

V gene TRBV5-1 combines with J gene TRBJ2-5; 12 bases map to TRBD2. The J call may be in error: the DNA end matches TRBJ2-7 better. The CDR3 is 17 amino acids. The V gene's germline CDR1 is SGHRS and CDR2 YFSETQ. CDR3 protein: CASSLRLAGGLTYEQYF. The CDR3 region has the DNA TGCGCCAGCAGCTTGCGGCTAGCGGGGGGGTTGACCTACGAGCAGTACTTC.

V usage is TRBV15 and J usage is TRBJ2-7, with TRBD1 as a possible D gene (5 bases). V shed 3 bases and J shed 1 base, with 13 bases lying between them. The germline gives CDR1 LNHNV, CDR2 YYDKDF (reference sequence). The CDR3 consists of 15 residues. CDR3 nucleotides: TGTGCCACCAGCAGTCTTCGGACACTATCCTACGAGCAGTACTTC. It yields the protein CATSSLRTLSYEQYF.

A few counts support this clone. The chain joins TRBV29-1 to TRBJ2-1; 12 positions match TRBD2. The junction had 6 bases not matched to a gene; V was cut back by 8 bases and J by 7 bases. In germline, CDR1 is SQVTM, CDR2 ANQGSEA. The CDR3 has 13 residues. CDR3 region: CSTRTSGENEQFF. Written as DNA, the CDR3 is TGCAGCACTCGGACTAGCGGGGAAAATGAGCAGTTCTTC.